Listed below are T cell receptor beta chains from one sample, sequenced in a study of glioma-infiltrating T cells after dendritic cell vaccination. TCRdb's table, derived via immunoSEQ multiplex PCR, lists solely in-frame clones and lacks some. The table lists under 100,000 clones, more than 75% of them singletons, with 2.5% to 3.5% in the top ten. The sequencing here drew on blood, taken before dendritic cell vaccination. Receptor source: a human donor with glioblastoma. CDR3s include the opening cysteine and the closing phenylalanine or tryptophan. The D gene is left open where the match is weak. Rows may omit the clone size; those that give it use once, few, many or a size class.

>TRBV19|TRBD1|TRBJ2-2|few
CASSMGQGFANTGELFF
TGTGCCAGTAGTATGGGACAGGGGTTTGCAAACACCGGGGAGCTGTTTTTT
>TRBV30|TRBD2|TRBJ2-2|-
CAWIASSGRRGTGELFF
TGTGCCTGGATTGCGTCTAGCGGGAGGCGAGGCACCGGGGAGCTGTTTTTT
>TRBV28|TRBD2|TRBJ2-7|-
CAITPSGLAGDYEQYF
TGTGCCATCACTCCCTCCGGACTAGCGGGAGACTACGAGCAGTACTTC
>TRBV5-4|-|TRBJ2-2|-
CASSLQGLIAGELFF
TGTGCCAGCAGCCTACAGGGTTTAATCGCCGGGGAGCTGTTTTTT
>TRBV4-2|-|TRBJ1-2|-
CASSQPSEGNYGYTF
TGTGCCAGCAGCCAACCGTCGGAGGGGAACTATGGCTACACCTTC
>TRBV5-1|TRBD1|TRBJ1-2|-
CASSLGGQGGHGYTF
TGCGCCAGCAGCTTGGGAGGACAGGGAGGCCATGGCTACACCTTC
>TRBV10-1|-|TRBJ2-7|-
CASSSGAEQYF
TGCGCCAGCAGTTCGGGAGCCGAGCAGTACTTC
>TRBV15|-|TRBJ1-1|once
CATSKGGGGNTEAFF
TGTGCCACCAGCAAAGGGGGTGGGGGGAACACTGAAGCTTTCTTT
>TRBV11-2|TRBD1|TRBJ1-5|-
CASSLDRVDQPQHF
TGTGCCAGCAGCCTCGACAGGGTGGATCAGCCCCAGCATTTT
>TRBV5-1|TRBD1|TRBJ1-4|once
CASSLAGTGEEKLFF
TGCGCCAGCAGCTTGGCAGGGACAGGGGAAGAAAAACTGTTTTTT
>TRBV13|TRBD1|TRBJ1-4|-
CASSPHPGQQAEKLFF
TGTGCCAGCAGCCCCCACCCGGGACAGCAAGCTGAAAAACTGTTTTTT
>TRBV30|-|TRBJ1-1|-
CAWSPPQGNTEAFF
TGTGCCTGGAGCCCCCCCCAGGGGAACACTGAAGCTTTCTTT
>TRBV5-1|-|TRBJ2-7|-
CASSLGLVPFGYEQYF
TGCGCCAGCAGCTTGGGACTAGTCCCGTTTGGCTACGAGCAGTACTTC
>TRBV6-7|TRBD1|TRBJ1-5|once
CASSSGHRQGFNQPQHF
TGTGCCAGCAGTTCCGGACACCGACAGGGCTTCAATCAGCCCCAGCATTTT
>TRBV6-5|-|TRBJ2-3|-
CASSYMRDVDTQYF
TGTGCCAGCAGTTATATGCGGGATGTAGATACGCAGTATTTT
>TRBV5-1|-|TRBJ2-6|once
CASSESSGANVLTF
TGCGCCAGCAGCGAGAGCTCTGGGGCCAACGTCCTGACTTTC
>TRBV7-8|TRBD2|TRBJ2-7|once
CASSFFVSGSSYEQYF
TGTGCCAGCAGCTTTTTTGTCAGCGGGAGCTCCTACGAGCAGTACTTC
>TRBV7-2|-|TRBJ1-1|-
CASSLWPSEAFF
TGTGCCAGCAGCTTATGGCCCAGTGAAGCTTTCTTT
>TRBV19|-|TRBJ1-1|-
CASSMGSLNTEAFF
TGTGCCAGTAGTATGGGGAGTCTGAACACTGAAGCTTTCTTT
>TRBV19|-|TRBJ2-2|-
CASSIVHSGNTGELFF
TGTGCCAGTAGTATAGTCCACTCGGGGAACACCGGGGAGCTGTTTTTT
>TRBV25-1|TRBD1|TRBJ1-1|-
CASSEPRQGGEAFF
TGTGCCAGCAGTGAACCACGACAGGGCGGTGAAGCTTTCTTT
>TRBV28|TRBD2|TRBJ2-1|once
CASSTRLAGGPYNEQFF
TGTGCCAGCAGTACCCGACTAGCGGGAGGTCCCTACAATGAGCAGTTCTTC
>TRBV19|-|TRBJ1-2|-
CASSNGQYYGYTF
TGTGCCAGTAGTAACGGACAGTACTATGGCTACACCTTC
>TRBV6-1|TRBD1|TRBJ1-2|-
CASSLDRVAGYTF
TGTGCCAGCAGCCTAGACAGGGTGGCTGGCTACACCTTC
>TRBV6-5|TRBD2|TRBJ2-2|-
CASRLRDYLGELFF
TGTGCCAGCAGGCTCCGGGACTACCTCGGGGAGCTGTTTTTT
>TRBV18|-|TRBJ2-2|once
CASSPGLTNTGELFF
TGTGCCAGCTCACCCGGACTGACGAACACCGGGGAGCTGTTTTTT
>TRBV5-1|TRBD2|TRBJ2-1|-
CASSFLAGDNEQFF
TGCGCCAGCAGCTTTCTAGCGGGAGACAATGAGCAGTTCTTC
>TRBV4-1|TRBD1|TRBJ2-7|once
CASSQLKDRARQYF
TGCGCCAGCAGCCAGCTTAAGGACAGGGCGCGGCAGTACTTC
>TRBV5-1|TRBD1|TRBJ2-5|-
CASSLRGTGEETQYF
TGCGCCAGCAGCTTGCGGGGGACAGGGGAAGAGACCCAGTACTTC
>TRBV5-1|-|TRBJ2-5|once
CASRKSGLSYQETQYF
TGCGCCAGCAGAAAATCGGGACTCTCGTACCAAGAGACCCAGTACTTC
>TRBV29-1|-|TRBJ1-1|-
CSALSGRGTEAFF
TGCAGCGCCCTATCGGGGAGGGGCACTGAAGCTTTCTTT
>TRBV4-1|-|TRBJ1-1|few
CASSQDHLNTEAFF
TGCGCCAGCAGCCAAGATCATCTGAACACTGAAGCTTTCTTT
>TRBV5-4|TRBD1|TRBJ1-1|-
CASSPQGGRAEAFF
TGTGCCAGCAGCCCACAGGGGGGCCGGGCTGAAGCTTTCTTT
>TRBV11-3|-|TRBJ1-1|-
CASSGQSTEAFF
TGTGCCAGCAGCGGGCAGAGCACTGAAGCTTTCTTT
>TRBV10-3|-|TRBJ2-2|-
CAIEVVTGELFF
TGTGCCATCGAGGTGGTCACCGGGGAGCTGTTTTTT
>TRBV19|-|TRBJ1-5|-
CASSPSGTPYSNQPQHF
TGTGCCAGTAGCCCTTCAGGGACTCCTTATAGCAATCAGCCCCAGCATTTT
>TRBV4-3|TRBD2|TRBJ2-3|once
CASSHTSGGTDTQYF
TGCGCCAGCAGCCATACCAGCGGGGGAACAGATACGCAGTATTTT
>TRBV15|-|TRBJ1-1|-
CATSRDNRIDTEAFF
TGTGCCACCAGCAGAGATAATCGTATTGACACTGAAGCTTTCTTT
>TRBV11-2|-|TRBJ1-6|-
CASSSDLAVHSPLHF
TGTGCCAGCAGCTCGGACCTAGCAGTCCATTCACCCCTCCACTTT
>TRBV19|TRBD1|TRBJ1-2|once
CASRDRGYGYTF
TGTGCCAGTAGGGACAGGGGCTATGGCTACACCTTC
>TRBV30|TRBD2|TRBJ2-7|-
CAWSLRELPYEQYF
TGTGCCTGGAGTCTGCGGGAGCTTCCCTACGAGCAGTACTTC
>TRBV7-6|-|TRBJ1-2|-
CASSLDRRGGNGYTF
TGTGCCAGCAGCTTAGATCGTCGGGGAGGGAATGGCTACACCTTC
>TRBV10-3|TRBD2|TRBJ2-7|few
CAISGSSGRNYEQYF
TGTGCCATCAGTGGGTCTAGCGGGAGGAACTACGAGCAGTACTTC
>TRBV5-6|-|TRBJ2-5|-
CASSKQVQETQYF
TGTGCCAGCAGCAAACAGGTCCAAGAGACCCAGTACTTC
>TRBV6-5|-|TRBJ1-4|-
CASRLYRAAEKLFF
TGTGCCAGCAGACTGTACAGGGCAGCGGAAAAACTGTTTTTT
>TRBV4-1|TRBD1|TRBJ1-1|-
CASSRETGVTEAFF
TGCGCCAGCAGCCGAGAGACAGGGGTCACTGAAGCTTTCTTT
>TRBV21-1|-|TRBJ1-5|-
CASSLRIGGQPQHF
TGTGCCAGCAGCCTACGCATAGGGGGCCAGCCCCAGCATTTT
>TRBV7-3|TRBD2|TRBJ2-1|-
CASSLAGGHNEQFF
TGTGCCAGCAGCTTAGCGGGAGGGCACAATGAGCAGTTCTTC
>TRBV9|-|TRBJ2-7|-
CASSVGVRGLASEQYF
TGTGCCAGCAGCGTAGGGGTCAGGGGCCTGGCGAGCGAGCAGTACTTC
>TRBV29-1|-|TRBJ2-5|-
CSVVQQQETQYF
TGCAGCGTTGTACAGCAACAAGAGACCCAGTACTTC